The entry below describes one TCR beta chain. The target antigen is unknown. This entry belongs to a study of CD8 T cells in Susac syndrome. Sequencing of TCR beta was carried out in blood CD8+ and CD4+ T cells. FACS enriched CD8+ TEMRA cells, while bulk CD8+ and CD4+ were negatively isolated. With 4 bases removed from V and 2 bases from J, the gap between germline ends came to 13 bases. Germline CDR1 and CDR2: SGDLS and YYNGEE. The CDR3 sequence is 14 residues long. When the RNA was reverse transcribed, random hexamers were used with an input of roughly 0.45 to 1 ug. Amplification of TCR beta CDR3 across 54 Vbeta and 13 Jbeta was performed with immunoSEQ multiplex PCR. MiXCR, applied by TCRdb to the immunoSEQ multiplex PCR reads, yields one record per CDR3 protein. The sample contains 200,000 to 250,000 distinct CDR3 sequences, roughly 92% of which appear only once. The study's findings and limits: The study recognized that its TCR sequencing and HLA analysis covered a relatively small number of individuals.

The origin of this receptor is a human donor with multiple sclerosis. The chain is built from TRBV9 and TRBJ2-7; D perhaps matches TRBD1 (5 bases). The sequencing input was CD8+ T cells from PBMCs. Written as DNA, the CDR3 is TGTGCCAGCAGCCCCGCAGGGTTAACCTACGAGCAGTACTTC. This translates into CASSPAGLTYEQYF.